The 9 T cell receptor beta chains given below trace back to one sample, sequenced in a study of T cell responses to AZD1222 COVID-19 vaccine. Using immunoSEQ multiplex PCR, the repertoire was profiled, and TCRdb retains in-frame clones only, with some absent. This repertoire shows 250,000 to 300,000 clones, 90% to 95% found once; its top ten account for 0.5% to 0.7%. The sequences come from peripheral blood, collected 28 days after the second AZD1222 dose. All receptors derive from an adult who received the AZD1222 COVID-19 vaccine.

The chain combines TRBV2 with TRBJ1-3; D ambiguous. Germline V gene lookup returns CDR1 SNHLY and CDR2 FYNNEI. The ends were cut back, 3 bases at V and 3 bases at J, with 15 bases in the middle. The CDR3 runs to 16 residues. The CDR3 DNA is TGTGCCAGCAGTGACGGGTGGGGAGCAAATGGAAACACCATATATTTT. This gives the protein CASSDGWGANGNTIYF. The full variable domain, rest sourced from reference TRBV2 and TRBJ1-3, is EPEVTQTPSHQVTQMGQEVILRCVPISNHLYFYWYRQILGQKVEFLVSFYNNEISEKSEIFDDQFSVERPDGSNFTLKIRSTKLEDSAMYFCASSDGWGANGNTIYFGEGSWLTVV.

This rearrangement joins TRBV28 to TRBJ1-2, with 7 nucleotides matching TRBD1. In germline, CDR1 is MDHEN, CDR2 SYDVKM. The CDR3 is 15 residues long. J was trimmed by 6 bases and V by 4 bases; bases with no gene match: 11. The CDR3 DNA follows: TGTGCCAGCAGTTCCCACCCTGGGACAGTTAATGGCTACACCTTC. Protein sequence: CASSSHPGTVNGYTF.

The rearrangement uses TRBV9 and TRBJ1-6; no clear D gene. The V gene lost 3 bases and the J gene lost 9 bases, with 7 bases spanning the gap. Germline V gives CDR1 SGDLS, CDR2 YYNGEE. The CDR3 has 12 amino acids. The CDR3 DNA is TGTGCCAGCAGCGGATTTTCTTCACCCCTCCACTTT. Translated, it gives CASSGFSSPLHF.

This clone was recorded a few times. The chain carries TRBV10-3 and TRBJ2-2; either TRBD1 or TRBD2 may supply D (5 bases each). Trimming cost V 8 bases and J 0 bases, with 10 bases left between them. The germline gives CDR1 ENHRY, CDR2 SYGVKD. The CDR3 is 14 residues long. CDR3 sequence reads: CAIGTVANTGELFF. CDR3 in DNA: TGTGCCATCGGGACGGTCGCGAACACCGGGGAGCTGTTTTTT.

This chain uses TRBV30 with TRBJ1-2; D remains unclear. The V gene's germline CDR1 is GTSNPN and CDR2 SVGIG (reference sequence). Trimming shortened V by 0 bases and J by 7 bases, and 12 bases separated the two germline ends. This CDR3 region has 13 residues. Here the CDR3 reads CAWSVPGMIGYTF. DNA of the CDR3: TGTGCCTGGAGTGTACCGGGCATGATTGGCTACACCTTC.

V usage is TRBV5-1 and J usage is TRBJ2-5, with 7 positions matching TRBD2. CDR3 size: 12 residues. Germline CDR1 is SGHRS and CDR2 is YFSETQ. V gave up 4 bases and J gave up 7 bases; unmatched junction bases: 4. The CDR3 is CASSPGGWTQYF. The CDR3 DNA follows: TGCGCCAGCAGCCCGGGGGGATGGACCCAGTACTTC.

The V and J genes are TRBV28 and TRBJ1-5; D remains unclear. The CDR3 spans 13 residues. CDR1 and CDR2 from the germline V gene are MDHEN and SYDVKM. The ends were cut back, 1 base at V and 4 bases at J, with 5 bases in the middle. For the CDR3, the DNA is TGTGCCAGCAGTTTATATGGAAATCAGCCCCAGCATTTT. Its translation: CASSLYGNQPQHF.

The chain links TRBV7-9 to TRBJ2-1; D gene unclear. Germline assignment: CDR1 SEHNR and CDR2 FQNEAQ (reference sequence). This CDR3 has 17 amino acids. V lost 4 bases, J lost 0 bases, and 16 bases lay in between. CDR3 bases: TGTGCCAGCAGCTCCCGGTCGGGCACCCGCTCCTACAATGAGCAGTTCTTC. It specifies CASSSRSGTRSYNEQFF.

The J gene is TRBJ2-7, the V gene TRBV5-4, with 8 bases aligning to TRBD2. V gave up 4 bases and J gave up 3 bases; unmatched junction bases: 6. CDR3 length equals 14 residues. Per the germline V gene, CDR1 is SGHNT and CDR2 is YYREEE (reference sequence). CDR3 sequence reads: CASSIGGAIYEQYF. The CDR3 nucleotides are TGTGCCAGCAGCATCGGGGGGGCCATCTACGAGCAGTACTTC.